The 21 T cell receptor beta chains listed next were all sequenced from one sample in a study of T cells after yellow fever vaccination. MiXCR, run by TCRdb on the 5' RACE reads, gives a single entry per CDR3 protein. The sample carries some 350,000 distinct CDR3 sequences, about 4% recorded once. Sequencing used PBMCs, obtained 5 days after the yellow fever booster vaccination. The receptors come from a man younger than 35 who received the YFV17D yellow fever vaccine.

The chain joins TRBV10-3 to TRBJ2-5; D might be TRBD1 or TRBD2, each matching 5 bases. V was pared by 4 bases and J by 5 bases, with 17 bases between. The CDR3 runs to 15 residues. Germline V gives CDR1 ENHRY, CDR2 SYGVKD. CDR3 residues: CAISAAGTSGETQYF. The CDR3 coding sequence is TGTGCCATCAGTGCCGCCGGGACCAGCGGCGAGACCCAGTACTTC.

This clonotype was counted many times. The chain recombines TRBV7-6 with TRBJ1-5, with 8 bases that match TRBD1. Germline V gene data show CDR1 as SGHVS and CDR2 as FNYEAQ. V was pared by 1 base and J by 5 bases, with 16 bases of the junction left unmatched. The CDR3 contains 19 residues. CDR3 nucleotides: TGTGCCAGCAGCTTAGTGTATGGGACAGGTTCTCCGATGGATCAGCCCCAGCATTTT. Amino acids: CASSLVYGTGSPMDQPQHF.

The V and J genes are TRBV7-8 and TRBJ2-1, with D maybe TRBD1 (6 bases). V was pared by 1 base and J by 0 bases, with 7 bases between. From germline, CDR1 is SGHVS and CDR2 FQNEAQ. CDR3 length: 15 amino acids. CDR3 coding DNA: TGTGCCAGCAGCTTAGGGGGGCACTCCTACAATGAGCAGTTCTTC. Protein product: CASSLGGHSYNEQFF.

There are many counts of this clonotype. The V gene is TRBV4-2, the J gene TRBJ2-1; TRBD1 or TRBD2 may be the D gene (5 bases each). CDR3 length: 14 residues. Deletions cut 1 base from V and 8 bases from J, with 12 bases between. Looked up from germline, CDR1 is LGHNA and CDR2 is YNFKEQ. CDR3 sequence: CASSQGGDGDEQFF. The CDR3 coding sequence is TGTGCCAGCAGCCAAGGAGGGGACGGCGATGAGCAGTTCTTC.

The chain recombines TRBV20-1 with TRBJ2-2; D is unclear. Germline V lookup: CDR1 DFQATT, CDR2 SNEGSKA (reference sequence). The CDR3 runs 15 residues. Trimming took 3 bases from V and 1 from J, leaving 12 bases between them. This CDR3 reads CSASRLSQNTGELFF. In DNA, the CDR3 is TGCAGTGCTAGTCGGCTCTCTCAGAACACCGGGGAGCTGTTTTTT.

The rearrangement uses TRBV6-5 and TRBJ1-1, with a weak D call TRBD1 (5 bases). The CDR3 has 14 residues. Germline CDR1 MNHEY, CDR2 SVGAGI. The V end lost 0 bases, the J end lost 8 bases, and 13 bases lay between the germline ends. DNA of the CDR3: TGTGCCAGCAGTTACTCGACGCGGGGGAGAGAAGCTTTCTTT. It translates to CASSYSTRGREAFF.

This chain joins TRBV11-2 and TRBJ1-1; D is unresolved. There are 13 residues in the CDR3. CDR1 is SGHAT and CDR2 is FQNNGV in the germline V gene. Between the trimmed V and J ends, which lost 6 bases and 7 bases, there was a span of 15 bases. The CDR3, as DNA: TGTGCCAGCAGGCTCGCGGGGAGCGGTGAAGCTTTCTTT. Its translation is CASRLAGSGEAFF.

V and J are TRBV6-2 or TRBV6-3 and TRBJ1-5; D uncertain. The germline V gene has CDR1 MNHEY and CDR2 SVGEGT. The CDR3 is 12 residues long. V lost 5 bases and J 7 bases, leaving 9 bases between the germline ends. CDR3 residues: CASSVRTQPQHF. For the CDR3, the DNA is TGTGCCAGCAGTGTAAGAACCCAGCCCCAGCATTTT.

The chain joins TRBV11-2 to TRBJ2-2; 7 nucleotides align to TRBD2. Germline CDR1 reads SGHAT; CDR2 reads FQNNGV. The CDR3 is made up of 15 amino acids. V was pared by 3 bases and J by 6 bases, with 7 bases of the junction left unmatched. The CDR3 region is CASSFGGGFAGELFF. CDR3 DNA sequence: TGTGCCAGCAGCTTCGGCGGGGGATTTGCCGGGGAGCTGTTTTTT.

The chain uses TRBV12-3 or TRBV12-4 and TRBJ2-7; TRBD1 aligns across 8 bases. This CDR3 spans 15 amino acids. The J segment lost 1 base and the V segment lost 6 bases, leaving 8 bases of the junction unmatched. The DNA for the CDR3 is TGTGCCAGCAGACGAGCCGGGACAGGATCCTACGAGCAGTACTTC. Translating gives CASRRAGTGSYEQYF.

The chain has TRBV7-2 and TRBJ2-5, with D possibly being TRBD1 (5 bases). The CDR3 is 12 residues long. Germline V lookup: CDR1 SGHTA, CDR2 FQGNSA. V was cut by 4 bases and J by 7 bases, with 10 bases left in between. The CDR3 coding sequence is TGTGCCAGCAGCTCCAGGGTGGGGACCCAGTACTTC. Translating it yields CASSSRVGTQYF.

This clonotype came up many times. The chain has TRBV5-5 and TRBJ1-4, with a weak D call TRBD1 (5 bases). Germline V gives CDR1 SGHKS, CDR2 YYEKEE (reference sequence). Trimming removed 1 base at V and 2 bases at J, with 15 bases between. CDR3 length: 17 amino acids. Written as DNA, the CDR3 is TGTGCCAGCAGCTTGTCCCGGGGGTATGCGACTAATGAAAAACTGTTTTTT. Translating gives CASSLSRGYATNEKLFF. Supplemented by reference TRBV5-5 and TRBJ1-4, the full variable domain reads DAGVTQSPTHLIKTRGQQVTLRCSPISGHKSVSWYQQVLGQGPQFIFQYYEKEERGRGNFPDRFSARQFPNYSSELNVNALLLGDSALYLCASSLSRGYATNEKLFFGSGTQLSVL.

The sample holds a few counts of this clonotype. CDR3 sequence reads: CASRQTGSSDTQYF. The CDR3 DNA is TGCGCCAGCAGACAGACAGGGTCATCAGATACGCAGTATTTT. The chain links TRBV5-1 to TRBJ2-3; 7 bases match TRBD1. Germline CDR1 reads SGHRS; CDR2 reads YFSETQ. The junction had 7 bases not matched to a gene; V was cut back by 5 bases and J by 4 bases. CDR3 length: 14 amino acids.

V usage is TRBV29-1 and J usage is TRBJ1-2, with TRBD1 matching over 7 bases. Germline CDR1 is SQVTM and CDR2 is ANQGSEA. The CDR3 runs 16 residues. J gave up 0 bases and V 0 bases, and 7 bases lay outside the gene matches. This CDR3 is CSVEDPGQATNYGYTF. CDR3 nucleotide sequence: TGCAGCGTTGAAGATCCAGGACAGGCGACTAACTATGGCTACACCTTC.

The V gene is TRBV5-4, the J gene TRBJ2-1, with a possible D match to TRBD1 (5 bases). Germline assignment: CDR1 SGHNT and CDR2 YYREEE (reference sequence). The length of the CDR3 is 15 residues. The ends were cut back, 0 bases at V and 4 bases at J, with 11 bases in the middle. The CDR3 DNA sequence: TGTGCCAGCAGCTTGGCCGTTAGGGGTTACAATGAGCAGTTCTTC. This encodes CASSLAVRGYNEQFF. Looking up the rest from reference TRBV5-4 and TRBJ2-1 gives the full variable domain: ETGVTQSPTHLIKTRGQQVTLRCSSQSGHNTVSWYQQALGQGPQFIFQYYREEENGRGNFPPRFSGLQFPNYSSELNVNALELDDSALYLCASSLAVRGYNEQFFGPGTRLTVL.

There are a few counts of this clonotype. V usage is TRBV5-1 and J usage is TRBJ2-1; 9 bases agree with TRBD1. The V gene end was trimmed by 0 bases and the J gene end by 7 bases; junction bases not matched to a gene: 11. The CDR3 runs 17 residues. Germline CDR1 SGHRS, CDR2 YFSETQ. The CDR3 loop reads CASSLDYRGQIMNEQFF. The CDR3 nucleotides read TGCGCCAGCAGCTTGGATTACAGGGGGCAAATAATGAATGAGCAGTTCTTC.

V usage is TRBV9 and J usage is TRBJ2-5; D is uncertain. V lost 7 bases and J lost 0, with 10 bases in between. The CDR3 extends over 13 amino acids. CDR1 and CDR2 from the germline V gene are SGDLS and YYNGEE. Written as DNA, the CDR3 is TGTGCCAGCCGTCCCGAGTACCAAGAGACCCAGTACTTC. It translates to CASRPEYQETQYF.

This clonotype was seen many times. This rearrangement joins TRBV5-1 to TRBJ2-1, with 9 bases fitting TRBD2. J gave up 8 bases and V 0 bases, and 12 bases lay outside the gene matches. CDR1 and CDR2 (germline): SGHRS, YFSETQ. The CDR3 is made up of 17 amino acids. This CDR3 reads CASSLAAGGGAVDEQFF. In DNA form, the CDR3 reads TGCGCCAGCAGCTTGGCGGCGGGCGGGGGGGCCGTCGATGAGCAGTTCTTC.

V is TRBV7-9 and J is TRBJ2-3; TRBD2 aligns across 7 bases. V shed 7 bases and J 4 bases; nucleotides not matched to a gene: 8. This CDR3 has 14 residues. CDR1 SEHNR and CDR2 FQNEAQ come from the germline V gene (reference sequence). The CDR3 coding sequence is TGTGCCAGCACTCGGCGGGGGTACCCAGATACGCAGTATTTT. It encodes CASTRRGYPDTQYF. The variable domain in full, completed from reference TRBV7-9 and TRBJ2-3, reads DTGVSQNPRHKITKRGQNVTFRCDPISEHNRLYWYRQTLGQGPEFLTYFQNEAQLEKSRLLSDRFSAERPKGSFSTLEIQRTEQGDSAMYLCASTRRGYPDTQYFGPGTRLTVL.

This clonotype was seen only a few times. Written as DNA, the CDR3 is TGTGCCAGCAGCGACCGACCTAGATCTGAGCAGTTCTTC. Translating gives CASSDRPRSEQFF. The V and J genes are TRBV9 and TRBJ2-1; D is unclear. The CDR3 is 13 amino acids. From germline, CDR1 is SGDLS and CDR2 YYNGEE. V lost 3 bases and J lost 9, with 13 bases in between.

V gene TRBV9 combines with J gene TRBJ1-1, with 10 positions matching TRBD1. Trimming cost V 3 bases and J 10 bases; bases outside gene matches: 12. The V gene's germline CDR1 is SGDLS and CDR2 YYNGEE. There are 15 residues in the CDR3. CDR3 loop: CASSAELTDRGRAFF. The CDR3 region has the DNA TGTGCCAGCAGCGCGGAGCTAACTGACAGGGGGCGAGCTTTCTTT.